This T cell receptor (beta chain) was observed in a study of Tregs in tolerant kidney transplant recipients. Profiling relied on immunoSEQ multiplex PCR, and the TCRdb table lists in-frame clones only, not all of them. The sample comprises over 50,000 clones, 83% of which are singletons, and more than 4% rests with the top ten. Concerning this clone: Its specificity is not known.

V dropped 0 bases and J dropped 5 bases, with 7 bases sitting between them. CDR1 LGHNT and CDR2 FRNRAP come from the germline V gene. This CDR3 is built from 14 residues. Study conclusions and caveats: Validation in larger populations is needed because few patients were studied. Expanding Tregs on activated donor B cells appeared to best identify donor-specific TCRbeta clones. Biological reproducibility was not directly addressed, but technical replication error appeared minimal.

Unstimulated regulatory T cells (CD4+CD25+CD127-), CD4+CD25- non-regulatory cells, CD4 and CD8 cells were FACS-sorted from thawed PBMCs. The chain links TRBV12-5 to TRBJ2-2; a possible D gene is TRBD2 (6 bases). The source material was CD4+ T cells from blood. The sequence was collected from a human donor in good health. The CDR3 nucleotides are TGTGCTAGTGGTTTGGTAGGAGGGACCGGGGAGCTGTTTTTT. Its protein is CASGLVGGTGELFF. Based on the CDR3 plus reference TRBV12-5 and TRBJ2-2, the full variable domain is DARVTQTPRHKVTEMGQEVTMRCQPILGHNTVFWYRQTMMQGLELLAYFRNRAPLDDSGMPKDRFSAEMPDATLATLKIQPSEPRDSAVYFCASGLVGGTGELFFGEGSRLTVL.